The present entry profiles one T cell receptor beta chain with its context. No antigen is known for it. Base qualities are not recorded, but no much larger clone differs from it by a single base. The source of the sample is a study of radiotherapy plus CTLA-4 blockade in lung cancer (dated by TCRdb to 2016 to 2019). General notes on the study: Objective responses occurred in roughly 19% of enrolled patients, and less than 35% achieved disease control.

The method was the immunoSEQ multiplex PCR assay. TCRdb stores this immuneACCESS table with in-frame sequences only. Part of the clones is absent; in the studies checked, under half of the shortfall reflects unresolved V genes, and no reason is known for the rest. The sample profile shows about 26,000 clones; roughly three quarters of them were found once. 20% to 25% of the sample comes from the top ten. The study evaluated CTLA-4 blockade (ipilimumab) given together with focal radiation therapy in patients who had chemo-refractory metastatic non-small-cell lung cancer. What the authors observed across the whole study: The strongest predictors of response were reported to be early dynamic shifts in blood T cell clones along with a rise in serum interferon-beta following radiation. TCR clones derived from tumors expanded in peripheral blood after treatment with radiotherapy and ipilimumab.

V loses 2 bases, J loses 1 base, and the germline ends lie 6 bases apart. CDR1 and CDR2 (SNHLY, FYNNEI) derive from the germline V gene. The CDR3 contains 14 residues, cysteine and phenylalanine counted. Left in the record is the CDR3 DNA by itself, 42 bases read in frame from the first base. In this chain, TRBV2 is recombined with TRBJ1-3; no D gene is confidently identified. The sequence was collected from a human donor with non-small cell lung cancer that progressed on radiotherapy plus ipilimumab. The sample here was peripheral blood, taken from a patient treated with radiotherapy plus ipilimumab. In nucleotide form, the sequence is TGTGCCAGCAGTGAACCCAGGTCTGGAAACACCATATATTTT. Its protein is CASSEPRSGNTIYF.